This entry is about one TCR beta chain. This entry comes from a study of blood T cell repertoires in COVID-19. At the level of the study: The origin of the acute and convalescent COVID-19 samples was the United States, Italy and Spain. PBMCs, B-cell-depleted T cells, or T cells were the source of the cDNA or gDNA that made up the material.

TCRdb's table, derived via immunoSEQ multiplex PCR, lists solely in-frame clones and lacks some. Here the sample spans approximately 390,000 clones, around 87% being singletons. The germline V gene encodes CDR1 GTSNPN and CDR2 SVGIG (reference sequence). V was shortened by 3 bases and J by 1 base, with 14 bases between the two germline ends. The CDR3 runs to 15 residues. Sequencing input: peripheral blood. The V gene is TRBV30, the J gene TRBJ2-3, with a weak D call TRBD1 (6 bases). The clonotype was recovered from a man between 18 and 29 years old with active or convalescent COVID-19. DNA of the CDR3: TGTGCCTGGAGCCAAACAGGGCATGGCACAGATACGCAGTATTTT. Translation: CAWSQTGHGTDTQYF.